This entry lists 25 T cell receptor beta chains sequenced from one sample in a study of early stage breast cancer tumors. Assay: immunoSEQ multiplex PCR; the TCRdb copy retains only in-frame clones and omits some. The repertoire consists of tens of thousands of clones, with 65% to 85% occurring once and the leading ten covering around 3.4%. The sequenced material came from blood. The receptors come from a person between 55 and 70 years old with breast cancer.

This clone was counted a few times. The chain employs TRBV7-8 and TRBJ1-6, with TRBD1 as a possible D gene (5 bases). V was clipped by 5 bases and J by 7 bases, with 18 bases between them. Per germline, CDR1 SGHVS and CDR2 FQNEAQ. The CDR3 is 16 amino acids. In nucleotides, the CDR3 is TGTGCCAGCAGCACTCTTCCCCAGGGTTTGAATTCACCCCTCCACTTT. Its protein is CASSTLPQGLNSPLHF.

The chain combines TRBV9 with TRBJ2-7; 12 positions agree with TRBD2. Germline trimming cut 2 bases from V and 4 bases from J; bases unmatched to any gene: 4. The CDR3 loop spans 15 amino acids. CDR1 is SGDLS and CDR2 is YYNGEE in the germline V gene. This CDR3 is CASSVTGLAGYEQYF. CDR3 sequence (DNA): TGTGCCAGCAGCGTTACTGGACTAGCGGGGTACGAGCAGTACTTC.

The chain links TRBV9 to TRBJ2-2; D gene uncertain. The V and J ends lost 3 bases and 0 bases respectively, with 6 bases between them. From germline, CDR1 is SGDLS and CDR2 YYNGEE. This CDR3 has 14 residues. DNA of the CDR3: TGTGCCAGCAGCGCCGACTCGAACACCGGGGAGCTGTTTTTT. This gives the protein CASSADSNTGELFF.

V and J are TRBV6-6 and TRBJ1-2; D is perhaps TRBD1 (5 bases). Trimming removed 8 bases from V and 2 bases from J, with 15 bases in between. CDR1 and CDR2 from the germline V gene are MNHNY and SVGAGI (reference sequence). The CDR3 sequence is 14 residues long. The CDR3 DNA follows: TGTGCCAGCGGGGGTACCACAAAAAACTATGGCTACACCTTC. Translated: CASGGTTKNYGYTF.

This clone was counted a single time. The genes are TRBV4-2 and TRBJ1-1, with D uncertain. CDR3 length equals 14 residues. The germline V gene encodes CDR1 LGHNA and CDR2 YNFKEQ. The germline V and J ends were trimmed by 0 bases and 8 bases, with 13 bases remaining between them. This CDR3 is CASSQDSFVGEAFF. The CDR3 DNA follows: TGTGCCAGCAGCCAAGATTCGTTTGTTGGAGAAGCTTTCTTT.

The J gene is TRBJ2-2, the V gene TRBV7-9; 9 nucleotides align to TRBD1. V dropped 4 bases and J dropped 6; count of bases not matched to a gene: 9. The CDR3 spans 16 residues. Germline V lookup: CDR1 SEHNR, CDR2 FQNEAQ (reference sequence). The CDR3 spells CASSSPGQGIAGELFF. CDR3 bases: TGTGCCAGCAGCTCCCCGGGACAGGGTATTGCCGGGGAGCTGTTTTTT.

The gene calls are TRBV7-2 and TRBJ2-3; no clear D gene. The CDR3 is 14 amino acids. V lost 5 bases and J 4 bases, leaving 13 bases between the germline ends. Germline V gene data show CDR1 as SGHTA and CDR2 as FQGNSA. CDR3 nucleotide sequence: TGTGCCAGCAGCCTGGTTTTGTCCCCAGATACGCAGTATTTT. Protein product: CASSLVLSPDTQYF.

The chain couples TRBV15 to TRBJ1-2; D unresolved. The CDR3 length is 16 residues. Trimming took 0 bases from V and 4 from J, leaving 15 bases between them. CDR1 LNHNV and CDR2 YYDKDF come from the germline V gene (reference sequence). The CDR3 DNA reads TGTGCCACCAGCAGAGATCGGGCGGGGATGGGCTATGGCTACACCTTC. Protein sequence: CATSRDRAGMGYGYTF. The full variable domain, its missing parts supplied by reference TRBV15 and TRBJ1-2, is DAMVIQNPRYQVTQFGKPVTLSCSQTLNHNVMYWYQQKSSQAPKLLFHYYDKDFNNEADTPDNFQSRRPNTSFCFLDIRSPGLGDTAMYLCATSRDRAGMGYGYTFGSGTRLTVV.

In the case of this clone: An end of the junction differs from the germline gene, which may be a read error. V gene TRBV7-2 combines with J gene TRBJ2-1; D is uncertain. Germline V gives CDR1 SGHTA, CDR2 FQGNSA. The length of the CDR3 is 11 residues. The CDR3 protein is CASSLYTPIIF. The DNA for the CDR3 is TGTGCCAGCAGCTTATACACCCCCATAATCTTC.

This clone was counted only a few times. This rearrangement joins TRBV6-6 to TRBJ2-5, with TRBD1 as a possible D gene (5 bases). V was pared by 6 bases and J by 0 bases, with 17 bases between. CDR1 is MNHNY, CDR2 SVGAGI, per germline (reference sequence). The CDR3 runs 16 residues. The DNA of the CDR3 is TGTGCCAGCAGGGGGCATATGGTGAAAGACCAAGAGACCCAGTACTTC. It is translated as CASRGHMVKDQETQYF.

The J gene is TRBJ1-5, the V gene TRBV5-5; possible D gene TRBD1, 6 bases. V dropped 0 bases and J dropped 5 bases, with 12 bases sitting between them. The CDR3 has 15 amino acids. Germline lookup yields CDR1 SGHKS and CDR2 YYEKEE (reference sequence). CDR3 DNA sequence: TGTGCCAGCAGCTTGGGTCCAGGGGAAGATCAGCCCCAGCATTTT. Amino acids: CASSLGPGEDQPQHF.

The chain recombines TRBV10-3 with TRBJ2-2, with 7 bases matching TRBD1. V lost 2 bases and J lost 6; bases outside the gene matches: 0. Germline CDR1 ENHRY, CDR2 SYGVKD. This CDR3 is 13 amino acids long. The CDR3 region is CAISEQGAGELFF. In DNA, the CDR3 is TGTGCCATCAGTGAGCAGGGGGCCGGGGAGCTGTTTTTT.

The chain couples TRBV18 to TRBJ1-1; 7 nucleotides match TRBD1. The ends lost 1 base at V and 1 base at J; junction bases unmatched: 3. Germline V gene lookup returns CDR1 KGHSH and CDR2 LQKENI. CDR3 size: 15 residues. CDR3 region: CASSPRDRSNTEAFF. The CDR3, as DNA: TGTGCCAGCTCACCACGGGACAGATCGAACACTGAAGCTTTCTTT.

This clone turned up a few times. The chain carries TRBV28 and TRBJ2-2; 11 bases are a match to TRBD1. Losses at the gene ends were 3 bases for V and 3 bases for J; bases not matched to a gene: 3. The CDR3 spans 16 residues. The germline V gene has CDR1 MDHEN and CDR2 SYDVKM. Here the CDR3 reads CASSFSGQGDTGELFF. CDR3 sequence (DNA): TGTGCCAGCAGTTTCTCGGGACAGGGGGACACCGGGGAGCTGTTTTTT.

The chain carries TRBV29-1 and TRBJ2-7; 8 bases are a match to TRBD1. V dropped 4 bases and J dropped 2; count of bases not matched to a gene: 7. Looked up from germline, CDR1 is SQVTM and CDR2 is ANQGSEA. The CDR3 covers 14 residues. CDR3 protein: CSVVWTGSTYEQYF. The CDR3 bases are TGCAGCGTTGTTTGGACAGGGTCCACCTACGAGCAGTACTTC.

This chain joins TRBV16 and TRBJ1-2; D may be TRBD1 (6 bases). The CDR3 sequence is 14 residues long. Germline V gene sequence: CDR1 KGHSY, CDR2 FQNENV. V gave up 2 bases and J gave up 8 bases, with 15 bases separating them. CDR3 loop: CASSQDWTARGYTF. The CDR3 nucleotides are TGTGCCAGCAGCCAAGATTGGACAGCGAGAGGCTACACCTTC.

V gene TRBV7-9 combines with J gene TRBJ2-7; TRBD2 aligns across 8 bases. Germline V gene sequence: CDR1 SEHNR, CDR2 FQNEAQ (reference sequence). The CDR3 spans 14 residues. Trimming took 6 bases from V and 2 from J; bases not matched to a gene: 6. The CDR3 nucleotides read TGTGCCAGCAGTTTCACTAGCGGTCCCTACGAGCAGTACTTC. It codes for CASSFTSGPYEQYF.

The gene calls are TRBV6-5 and TRBJ1-1; D is perhaps TRBD1 (5 bases). The V end was cut by 8 bases, the J end by 1 base, with 14 bases between. The germline gives CDR1 MNHEY, CDR2 SVGAGI. The CDR3 extends over 14 amino acids. In DNA, the CDR3 is TGTGCCAGCCGAGGGACCTTTGGGAACACTGAAGCTTTCTTT. It encodes CASRGTFGNTEAFF.

This clone occurred once. The DNA of the CDR3 is TGTGCCAGAATCGTTGGACTAGCGTTTTGGTGGTCCGTGGAGTATACGCAGTATTTT. Translation: CARIVGLAFWWSVEYTQYF. This chain links TRBV9 with TRBJ2-3; 9 bases align to TRBD2. This CDR3 has 19 amino acids. CDR1 is SGDLS, CDR2 YYNGEE, per germline. Trimming took 8 bases from V and 7 from J; bases not matched to a gene: 26.

V is TRBV7-3 and J is TRBJ2-3; the D gene is possibly TRBD2 (6 bases). Germline V gives CDR1 SGHTA, CDR2 FQGTGA. V dropped 5 bases and J dropped 1 base, with 16 bases sitting between them. The CDR3 length is 16 residues. Here the CDR3 reads CASSPVGGLGTDTQYF. The DNA of the CDR3 is TGTGCCAGCAGCCCCGTTGGGGGGTTAGGCACAGATACGCAGTATTTT.

The chain employs TRBV5-4 and TRBJ1-2, with D uncertain. V lost 0 bases, J lost 6 bases, and 9 bases lay in between. Germline-derived CDR1 and CDR2 are SGHNT and YYREEE (reference sequence). The CDR3 totals 13 residues. The CDR3 spells CASSLAWGDGYTF. The DNA for the CDR3 is TGTGCCAGCAGCTTGGCCTGGGGAGATGGCTACACCTTC.

This clone was observed a single time. The rearrangement joins TRBV7-6 to TRBJ2-1, with TRBD2 identical over 7 bases. The trim removed 1 base at V and 12 bases at J, leaving 12 bases unmatched. Per the germline V gene, CDR1 is SGHVS and CDR2 is FNYEAQ. CDR3 size: 15 residues. The CDR3 region is CASSLERDRSGGQFF. CDR3 nucleotides: TGTGCCAGCAGCTTAGAGCGGGATCGATCGGGTGGGCAGTTCTTC.

The rearrangement links TRBV9 to TRBJ1-2, with a possible D match to TRBD1 (5 bases). V shed 0 bases and J shed 0 bases, with 6 bases lying between them. CDR3 length: 14 amino acids. CDR1 is SGDLS, CDR2 YYNGEE, per germline. CDR3 in amino acids: CASSVGRANYGYTF. The CDR3 DNA is TGTGCCAGCAGCGTAGGCAGGGCTAACTATGGCTACACCTTC.

The CDR3 is CASSQGLAGADTQYF. The CDR3 DNA reads TGTGCCAGCAGCCAAGGACTAGCGGGGGCAGATACGCAGTATTTT. The chain carries TRBV4-2 and TRBJ2-3; 12 bases map to TRBD2. Germline CDR1 LGHNA, CDR2 YNFKEQ. The CDR3 totals 15 residues. The V segment lost 1 base and the J segment 4 bases; nucleotides outside the gene matches: 0.

This sequence joins TRBV2 and TRBJ1-4; D not certain. V was clipped by 7 bases and J by 5 bases, with 11 bases between them. Per the germline V gene, CDR1 is SNHLY and CDR2 is FYNNEI. The CDR3 loop spans 13 amino acids. Here the CDR3 DNA reads TGTGCCAGCACGACGTTTTCGAATGAAAAACTGTTTTTT. Translation: CASTTFSNEKLFF.